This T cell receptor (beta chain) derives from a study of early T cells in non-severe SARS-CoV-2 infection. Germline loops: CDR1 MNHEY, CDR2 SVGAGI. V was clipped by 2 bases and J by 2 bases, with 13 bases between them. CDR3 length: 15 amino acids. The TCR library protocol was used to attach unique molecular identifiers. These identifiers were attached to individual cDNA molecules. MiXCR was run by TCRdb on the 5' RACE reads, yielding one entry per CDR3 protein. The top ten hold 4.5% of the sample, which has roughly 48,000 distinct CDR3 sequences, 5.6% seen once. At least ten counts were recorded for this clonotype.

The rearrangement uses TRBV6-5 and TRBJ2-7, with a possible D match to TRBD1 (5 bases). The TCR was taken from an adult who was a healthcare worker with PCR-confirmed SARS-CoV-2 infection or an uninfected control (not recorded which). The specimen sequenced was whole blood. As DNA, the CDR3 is TGTGCCAGCAGTTACCCCCGTAAGGGGACCTACGAGCAGTACTTC. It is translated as CASSYPRKGTYEQYF.